This is a list of T cell receptor beta chains from one sample in a study of cytotoxic CD8 clonotypes in ibrutinib-treated CLL. Clones were read by immunoSEQ multiplex PCR, and TCRdb kept only the in-frame ones, dropping some. The sample contains about 85,000 clones, 70% to 80% of which appear only once. The source was PBMCs, collected after 12 months of ibrutinib treatment. The receptors originated from a human donor with chronic lymphocytic leukemia. Each CDR3 is given with its conserved first and last residue. Fields, in order: J gene, V gene, CDR3 length, clone size, D gene, CDR3 protein, CDR3 DNA. D genes are given only for firm matches. Clone size, where shown, is once, few, many, or a class for clones that have expanded.

j_gene: TRBJ2-3; v_gene: TRBV5-1; len: 16; abundance: -; d_gene: -; CDR3aa: CASISGGLVGTDTQYF; CDR3nt: TGCGCCAGCATCTCCGGAGGGCTAGTCGGCACAGATACGCAGTATTTT
j_gene: TRBJ1-6; v_gene: TRBV5-6; len: 14; abundance: -; d_gene: -; CDR3aa: CASSLGLQDSPLHF; CDR3nt: TGTGCCAGCAGCTTGGGCCTACAAGATTCACCCCTCCACTTT
j_gene: TRBJ1-2; v_gene: TRBV9; len: 14; abundance: -; d_gene: -; CDR3aa: CASAAGPPNYGYTF; CDR3nt: TGTGCCAGCGCCGCAGGGCCTCCCAACTATGGCTACACCTTC
j_gene: TRBJ2-5; v_gene: TRBV19; len: 15; abundance: -; d_gene: -; CDR3aa: CASSMGDAGRETQYF; CDR3nt: TGTGCCAGTAGTATGGGGGACGCGGGGAGGGAGACCCAGTACTTC
j_gene: TRBJ2-6; v_gene: TRBV6-5; len: 13; abundance: once; d_gene: -; CDR3aa: CATRGPGANVLTF; CDR3nt: TGTGCCACGCGGGGTCCTGGGGCCAACGTCCTGACTTTC
j_gene: TRBJ2-5; v_gene: TRBV18; len: 15; abundance: -; d_gene: TRBD2; CDR3aa: CASSPPSGGQETQYF; CDR3nt: TGTGCCAGCTCACCACCCAGCGGGGGGCAAGAGACCCAGTACTTC
j_gene: TRBJ2-7; v_gene: TRBV6-1; len: 12; abundance: -; d_gene: TRBD1; CDR3aa: CASSHPDRGQYF; CDR3nt: TGTGCCAGCAGCCACCCGGACAGGGGGCAGTACTTC
j_gene: TRBJ1-1; v_gene: TRBV5-6; len: 12; abundance: -; d_gene: -; CDR3aa: CASSPTSGRAFF; CDR3nt: TGTGCCAGCAGTCCCACCTCCGGAAGGGCTTTCTTT
j_gene: TRBJ2-7; v_gene: TRBV7-9; len: 11; abundance: -; d_gene: TRBD2; CDR3aa: CASSLGGTSFF; CDR3nt: TGTGCCAGCAGCTTAGGGGGGACTAGCTTTTTC
j_gene: TRBJ2-2; v_gene: TRBV4-3; len: 15; abundance: -; d_gene: -; CDR3aa: CASSQDPTVTGELFF; CDR3nt: TGCGCCAGCAGCCAAGACCCCACGGTCACCGGGGAGCTGTTTTTT
j_gene: TRBJ2-3; v_gene: TRBV5-1; len: 15; abundance: -; d_gene: TRBD2; CDR3aa: CASSPTSGPTDTQYF; CDR3nt: TGCGCCAGCAGCCCCACTAGCGGCCCCACAGATACGCAGTATTTT
j_gene: TRBJ2-1; v_gene: TRBV5-8; len: 16; abundance: -; d_gene: -; CDR3aa: CASSAGLSKSYNEQFF; CDR3nt: TGTGCCAGCAGCGCGGGACTCTCAAAGTCCTACAATGAGCAGTTCTTC
j_gene: TRBJ1-4; v_gene: TRBV28; len: 14; abundance: -; d_gene: -; CDR3aa: CASSTGGFKEKLFF; CDR3nt: TGTGCCAGCAGCACAGGCGGTTTTAAGGAAAAACTGTTTTTT
j_gene: TRBJ2-7; v_gene: TRBV7-2; len: 16; abundance: once; d_gene: TRBD1; CDR3aa: CASSFIPGQGTYEQYF; CDR3nt: TGTGCCAGCAGCTTCATCCCGGGACAGGGTACCTACGAGCAGTACTTC
j_gene: TRBJ2-7; v_gene: TRBV18; len: 13; abundance: -; d_gene: TRBD1; CDR3aa: CASSPGQPYEQYF; CDR3nt: TGTGCCAGCTCACCGGGACAGCCCTACGAGCAGTACTTC
j_gene: TRBJ2-2; v_gene: TRBV4-3; len: 13; abundance: -; d_gene: -; CDR3aa: CASSPYRAGELFF; CDR3nt: TGCGCCAGCAGCCCCTACAGGGCCGGGGAGCTGTTTTTT
j_gene: TRBJ2-1; v_gene: TRBV5-1; len: 15; abundance: -; d_gene: TRBD2; CDR3aa: CASSLLAGVVNEQFF; CDR3nt: TGCGCCAGCAGCTTGCTCGCGGGAGTAGTGAATGAGCAGTTCTTC
j_gene: TRBJ2-4; v_gene: TRBV6-6; len: 15; abundance: -; d_gene: TRBD2; CDR3aa: CASSPTAGGKNIQYF; CDR3nt: TGTGCCAGCAGCCCCACAGCGGGGGGCAAAAACATTCAGTACTTC
j_gene: TRBJ2-5; v_gene: TRBV11-1; len: 13; abundance: -; d_gene: TRBD2; CDR3aa: CASSPGTMGTQYF; CDR3nt: TGTGCCAGCAGCCCCGGGACTATGGGCACCCAGTACTTC
j_gene: TRBJ2-7; v_gene: TRBV18; len: 14; abundance: few; d_gene: -; CDR3aa: CASSPLRGAYEQYF; CDR3nt: TGTGCCAGCTCACCATTGAGAGGGGCCTACGAGCAGTACTTC
j_gene: TRBJ2-2; v_gene: TRBV27; len: 15; abundance: -; d_gene: -; CDR3aa: CASSLTEPNTGELFF; CDR3nt: TGTGCCAGCAGCCTGACAGAGCCGAACACCGGGGAGCTGTTTTTT
j_gene: TRBJ2-1; v_gene: TRBV2; len: 13; abundance: -; d_gene: -; CDR3aa: CASRGNWWDEQFF; CDR3nt: TGTGCCAGCAGGGGGAATTGGTGGGATGAGCAGTTCTTC